A selection of T cell receptor beta chains follows, all from one sample in a study of T cell responses to AZD1222 COVID-19 vaccine. Using immunoSEQ multiplex PCR, the repertoire was profiled, and TCRdb retains in-frame clones only, with some absent. The sample records tens of thousands of clones, roughly 88% being singletons. Here the sequenced sample was peripheral blood, taken on day 0 of AZD1222 vaccination. Every receptor here comes from an adult in good health. CDR3s include the opening cysteine and the closing phenylalanine or tryptophan. A D gene is named only where the DNA matches it firmly. Expanded clones are given a class, and other clones once, few, many or no size at all.

j_gene,v_gene,d_gene,abundance,CDR3aa,CDR3nt
TRBJ2-5,TRBV28,NA,NA,CASSPRGETQYF,TGTGCCAGCAGTCCAAGGGGTGAGACCCAGTACTTC
TRBJ1-2,TRBV3-1/TRBV3-2,NA,NA,CASSPWGREGDGYTF,TGTGCCAGCAGCCCATGGGGGAGGGAGGGGGATGGCTACACCTTC
TRBJ1-1,TRBV19,NA,NA,CASSAPQLYTEAFF,TGTGCCAGTAGTGCGCCCCAGCTGTACACTGAAGCTTTCTTT
TRBJ2-1,TRBV6-1,TRBD2,NA,CASSGASGRGIDSYNEQFF,TGTGCCAGCAGTGGAGCATCGGGGCGGGGGATCGATTCCTACAATGAGCAGTTCTTC
TRBJ2-7,TRBV27,TRBD1,medium-sized,CASSPWTGSYEQYF,TGTGCCAGCAGTCCATGGACAGGTTCCTACGAGCAGTACTTC
TRBJ2-1,TRBV5-4,NA,once,CASRPQVSSYNEQFF,TGTGCCAGCAGACCACAGGTGAGCTCCTACAATGAGCAGTTCTTC
TRBJ1-1,TRBV27,TRBD1,NA,CASRGQVGTEAFF,TGTGCCAGCAGGGGACAGGTGGGCACTGAAGCTTTCTTT
TRBJ1-5,TRBV30,NA,NA,CAWSYAGGHQPQHF,TGTGCCTGGAGTTATGCCGGGGGCCATCAGCCCCAGCATTTT
TRBJ2-3,TRBV3-1/TRBV3-2,TRBD2,NA,CASSQGRSGRVRTDTQYF,TGTGCCAGCAGCCAAGGTCGGAGCGGGAGGGTGCGTACAGATACGCAGTATTTT
TRBJ2-4,TRBV29-1,NA,once,CSSSPLAKNIQYF,TGCAGCTCCAGTCCACTAGCCAAAAACATTCAGTACTTC
TRBJ2-5,TRBV4-1,TRBD2,NA,CASSQGPSGSLQETQYF,TGCGCCAGCAGCCAAGGTCCCAGCGGGAGTCTCCAAGAGACCCAGTACTTC
TRBJ2-5,TRBV7-9,NA,NA,CASTPWGAETQYF,TGTGCCAGCACCCCGTGGGGGGCAGAGACCCAGTACTTC
TRBJ2-7,TRBV9,TRBD2,NA,CASSASGGEYYEQYF,TGTGCCAGCAGCGCTTCGGGAGGGGAATACTACGAGCAGTACTTC
TRBJ2-6,TRBV5-1,NA,NA,CASSFGSSSGANVLTF,TGCGCCAGCAGCTTCGGGTCCAGCTCTGGGGCCAACGTCCTGACTTTC
TRBJ2-2,TRBV28,TRBD2,NA,CASKLPAGLAGGNGELFF,TGTGCCAGCAAACTCCCCGCGGGACTAGCGGGAGGAAACGGGGAGCTGTTTTTT
TRBJ2-2,TRBV2,NA,NA,CASSDWTNTGELFF,TGTGCCAGCAGTGATTGGACGAACACCGGGGAGCTGTTTTTT
TRBJ2-5,TRBV5-6,NA,NA,CASSFRTENIQETQYF,TGTGCCAGCAGCTTTCGGACAGAGAATATTCAAGAGACCCAGTACTTC
TRBJ2-2,TRBV5-1,NA,NA,CASSYGGHTGELFF,TGCGCCAGCAGCTACGGTGGCCACACCGGGGAGCTGTTTTTT
TRBJ2-1,TRBV6-6,TRBD2,NA,CASGGAGVGNEQFF,TGTGCCAGCGGGGGTGCGGGAGTAGGCAATGAGCAGTTCTTC
TRBJ1-5,TRBV7-8,NA,few,CASSLAPGSNQPQHF,TGTGCCAGCAGCTTAGCGCCGGGAAGCAATCAGCCCCAGCATTTT
TRBJ2-2,TRBV4-2,TRBD2,once,CASSQDLPLLAGEPTGELFF,TGTGCCAGCAGCCAAGATCTTCCCCTACTAGCGGGGGAACCCACCGGGGAGCTGTTTTTT
TRBJ2-3,TRBV9,NA,few,CASSVELLDTQYF,TGTGCCAGCAGCGTAGAGTTGTTGGATACGCAGTATTTT
TRBJ1-3,TRBV9,NA,NA,CASSVSATSSGNTIYF,TGTGCCAGCAGCGTATCTGCAACAAGCTCTGGAAACACCATATATTTT
TRBJ1-1,TRBV7-3,NA,NA,CASSLKVNTEAFF,TGTGCCAGCAGCTTAAAGGTGAACACTGAAGCTTTCTTT
TRBJ2-1,TRBV2,NA,NA,CASRLGGPVLNEQFF,TGTGCCAGCAGGTTGGGGGGCCCCGTTTTGAATGAGCAGTTCTTC
TRBJ2-1,TRBV5-4,TRBD2,NA,CASSGAGTKNNEQFF,TGTGCCAGCAGCGGCGCCGGGACTAAAAACAATGAGCAGTTCTTC
TRBJ1-2,TRBV6-1,NA,NA,CASREDYGYTF,TGTGCCAGCAGGGAAGACTATGGCTACACCTTC
TRBJ2-3,TRBV14,TRBD1,NA,CASSPRTGLDTQYF,TGTGCCAGCAGCCCCAGGACAGGCTTGGATACGCAGTATTTT
TRBJ2-7,TRBV3-1/TRBV3-2,TRBD1,NA,CASSRLDRGLEQYF,TGTGCCAGCAGCCGACTCGACAGGGGGCTCGAGCAGTACTTC
TRBJ1-1,TRBV29-1,NA,NA,CSVFPNTEAFF,TGCAGCGTTTTTCCGAACACTGAAGCTTTCTTT
TRBJ2-3,TRBV7-8,TRBD2,NA,CASSLVGLAGAVYTDTQYF,TGTGCCAGCAGCTTAGTGGGCCTAGCGGGGGCCGTTTACACAGATACGCAGTATTTT
TRBJ1-2,TRBV24-1,NA,few,CATSSDSNYGYTF,TGTGCCACCAGTTCAGACAGTAACTATGGCTACACCTTC
TRBJ1-6,TRBV7-9,NA,NA,CASSATGNSPLHF,TGTGCCAGCAGCGCCACAGGGAATTCACCCCTCCACTTT
TRBJ2-1,TRBV18,NA,NA,CASSLPGRVGRNYNEQFF,TGTGCCAGCTCACTTCCCGGCCGTGTGGGCAGGAATTACAATGAGCAGTTCTTC
TRBJ2-7,TRBV6-5,NA,NA,CASSPGHGALYEQYF,TGTGCCAGCAGCCCAGGACACGGGGCCCTCTACGAGCAGTACTTC
TRBJ2-5,TRBV12-3/TRBV12-4,NA,NA,CASRTYGKETQYF,TGTGCCAGCAGAACGTACGGCAAAGAGACCCAGTACTTC
TRBJ2-7,TRBV19,NA,NA,CASSNGFAQYF,TGTGCCAGTAGCAATGGGTTCGCGCAGTACTTC
TRBJ2-7,TRBV27,TRBD2,NA,CASSLSGLAVSYEQYF,TGTGCCAGCAGTTTATCGGGACTAGCGGTCTCCTACGAGCAGTACTTC
TRBJ1-2,TRBV28,NA,NA,CASGAWTPNYGYTF,TGTGCCAGCGGAGCCTGGACACCCAACTATGGCTACACCTTC
TRBJ2-5,TRBV6-5,NA,NA,CASSYSSHLGAETQYF,TGTGCCAGCAGTTACTCAAGCCACCTTGGGGCAGAGACCCAGTACTTC
TRBJ1-1,TRBV5-1,TRBD1,NA,CASSLGPGGSEAFF,TGCGCCAGCAGCTTGGGCCCAGGGGGCTCTGAAGCTTTCTTT
TRBJ1-1,TRBV7-6,NA,NA,CASSLEDSPNTEAFF,TGTGCCAGCAGCTTGGAGGACAGCCCGAACACTGAAGCTTTCTTT
TRBJ2-5,TRBV10-3,NA,once,CAISYGKETQYF,TGTGCCATCAGTTATGGAAAAGAGACCCAGTACTTC
TRBJ2-7,TRBV5-1,TRBD2,NA,CASSLGQRGYEQYF,TGCGCCAGCAGCTTGGGTCAGCGGGGGTACGAGCAGTACTTC
TRBJ2-2,TRBV18,NA,NA,CASSVPGPGELFF,TGTGCCAGCTCGGTTCCGGGTCCCGGGGAGCTGTTTTTT
TRBJ2-7,TRBV4-2,NA,NA,CASSQVQDSYEQYF,TGTGCCAGCAGCCAAGTACAGGACTCCTACGAGCAGTACTTC
TRBJ2-2,TRBV29-1,TRBD2,once,CSVDSGYTGELFF,TGCAGCGTTGATAGCGGGTACACCGGGGAGCTGTTTTTT
TRBJ1-1,TRBV28,TRBD1,NA,CASSFRTGGTEAFF,TGTGCCAGCAGTTTCCGAACAGGGGGCACTGAAGCTTTCTTT
TRBJ1-2,TRBV7-9,TRBD1,NA,CASSLLGQGNGYTF,TGTGCCAGCAGCTTATTGGGACAGGGCAATGGCTACACCTTC
TRBJ2-5,TRBV19,NA,NA,CASGSRVRETQYF,TGTGCCAGCGGGAGTAGGGTGAGAGAGACCCAGTACTTC
TRBJ2-3,TRBV4-1,TRBD2,few,CASSPKGAGDADTQYF,TGCGCCAGCAGCCCAAAAGGAGCGGGAGACGCAGATACGCAGTATTTT
TRBJ1-1,TRBV5-1,NA,NA,CASSLGGGLNTEAFF,TGCGCCAGCAGCTTGGGGGGCGGGTTGAACACTGAAGCTTTCTTT
TRBJ2-7,TRBV6-2/TRBV6-3,NA,NA,CASSYYGGSSYEQYF,TGTGCCAGCAGTTACTACGGTGGGAGCTCCTACGAGCAGTACTTC
TRBJ2-7,TRBV4-3,NA,NA,CASSQQGQSEQYF,TGCGCCAGCAGCCAACAGGGGCAGAGCGAGCAGTACTTC
TRBJ1-5,TRBV6-6,NA,NA,CASSYLNSNQPQHF,TGTGCCAGCAGTTACTTAAATAGCAATCAGCCCCAGCATTTT